The 25 T cell receptor beta chains below all came from one sample that was sequenced in a study of shared clonotypes between healthy human individuals. Data came from immunoSEQ multiplex PCR; TCRdb stores just in-frame clones and leaves some out. The table records about 380,000 clones, about 96% of them present only once. Input material: memory CD8+ T cells sorted from blood. The subset denotes: CD45RO+ cells pooled with CCR7-negative TemRA cells. The receptors were gathered from a man aged 25-40 years in good health.

J is TRBJ2-1 and V is TRBV27; 10 bases map to TRBD2. Germline CDR1 is MNHEY and CDR2 is SMNVEV (reference sequence). With 6 bases clipped from V and 1 base from J, the junction kept 21 bases outside the gene matches. The CDR3 runs to 21 residues. The CDR3, as DNA: TGTGCCAGCAGCGATTGGAAAATGGCTAGCGGGAGAGGATGGTCCTACAATGAGCAGTTCTTC. As protein: CASSDWKMASGRGWSYNEQFF.

The rearrangement links TRBV28 to TRBJ1-5; 9 nucleotides line up with TRBD1. This CDR3 has 16 amino acids. Unmatched junction bases numbered 4, after V lost 3 bases and J lost 1 base. Per germline, CDR1 MDHEN and CDR2 SYDVKM. In nucleotides, the CDR3 is TGTGCCAGCAGTTTGATGGGACAGGGAAGCAATCAGCCCCAGCATTTT. Encoded protein: CASSLMGQGSNQPQHF.

The chain combines TRBV4-1 with TRBJ1-1, with TRBD1 identical over 8 bases. The length of the CDR3 is 16 residues. V gave up 4 bases and J gave up 1 base; unmatched junction bases: 8. Germline CDR1 reads MGHRA; CDR2 reads YSYEKL. CDR3: CASSPFTTGANTEAFF. DNA of the CDR3: TGCGCCAGCAGCCCTTTTACGACAGGGGCGAACACTGAAGCTTTCTTT.

This rearrangement joins TRBV27 to TRBJ2-3; D may correspond to TRBD1 or TRBD2 (6 bases each). Germline lookup yields CDR1 MNHEY and CDR2 SMNVEV (reference sequence). The CDR3 is 15 amino acids. V gave up 3 bases and J gave up 1 base, with 11 bases separating them. CDR3 amino acids: CASSLGGGRTDTQYF. CDR3 nucleotides: TGTGCCAGCAGTTTGGGGGGCGGACGCACAGATACGCAGTATTTT.

The chain employs TRBV2 and TRBJ2-4; D not certain. V lost 6 bases and J 5 bases, leaving 8 bases between the germline ends. The CDR3 is made up of 12 amino acids. CDR1 SNHLY and CDR2 FYNNEI come from the germline V gene. CDR3 residues: CASSQRQNIQYF. DNA for the CDR3: TGTGCCAGCAGCCAGCGACAAAACATTCAGTACTTC.

This chain uses TRBV28 with TRBJ2-7, with 11 bases matching TRBD2. V was pared by 2 bases and J by 1 base, with 7 bases of the junction left unmatched. Germline CDR1 reads MDHEN; CDR2 reads SYDVKM. This CDR3 has 17 residues. CDR3: CASSLGVSSGRSYEQYF. The CDR3 nucleotides read TGTGCCAGCAGTTTAGGGGTTTCTAGCGGGAGGTCCTACGAGCAGTACTTC.

The rearrangement joins TRBV6-4 to TRBJ2-7; the match to TRBD2 covers 7 bases. V gave up 8 bases and J gave up 3 bases; unmatched junction bases: 7. The CDR3 consists of 13 residues. Germline-derived CDR1 and CDR2 are MRHNA and SNTAGT. CDR3 amino acids: CASGGGTIYEQYF. CDR3 DNA: TGTGCCAGCGGGGGGGGGACTATCTACGAGCAGTACTTC.

The chain recombines TRBV18 with TRBJ1-5, with TRBD1 matching over 7 bases. The CDR3 is made up of 14 amino acids. V shed 3 bases, J shed 6 bases, and the junction held 5 bases outside the gene matches. Germline V gene data show CDR1 as KGHSH and CDR2 as LQKENI. The DNA of the CDR3 is TGTGCCAGCTCACCGGGACAGCCTGTTCAGCCCCAGCATTTT. Translation: CASSPGQPVQPQHF.

The rearrangement joins TRBV12-5 to TRBJ2-5; no clear D. Germline CDR1 and CDR2: LGHNT and FRNRAP. The CDR3 is made up of 13 amino acids. V lost 1 base to trimming and J lost 2 bases, with 5 bases between them. CDR3 protein: CASGLGQQETQYF. In DNA, the CDR3 is TGTGCTAGTGGTTTGGGACAACAAGAGACCCAGTACTTC.

A word on this clone: Other DNA sequences from this sample encode an identical CDR3 as well. J is TRBJ2-5 and V is TRBV9; TRBD2 matches at 8 bases. Germline values: CDR1 SGDLS, CDR2 YYNGEE. Trimming cost V 7 bases and J 5 bases; bases outside gene matches: 7. CDR3 length: 13 residues. The CDR3 protein is CASSGTSGETQYF. DNA of the CDR3: TGTGCCAGCTCCGGGACTAGTGGGGAGACCCAGTACTTC.

The chain uses TRBV5-4 and TRBJ1-3; no reliable D call. Germline V gene data show CDR1 as SGHNT and CDR2 as YYREEE (reference sequence). The CDR3 length is 14 residues. V dropped 2 bases and J dropped 1 base, with 7 bases sitting between them. In DNA form, the CDR3 reads TGTGCCAGCAGCTTATGGGGATCTGGAAACACCATATATTTT. Translated, it gives CASSLWGSGNTIYF.

The rearrangement links TRBV20-1 to TRBJ2-7; D may be TRBD2 (5 bases). Trimming took 7 bases from V and 5 from J, leaving 12 bases between them. Germline CDR1 and CDR2: DFQATT and SNEGSKA (reference sequence). The CDR3 length is 11 residues. Here the CDR3 reads CSVMGVHEQYF. CDR3 bases: TGCAGTGTTATGGGAGTCCACGAGCAGTACTTC.

V gene TRBV7-9 combines with J gene TRBJ2-5; a weak D match, TRBD1 (5 bases). The CDR3 loop spans 15 amino acids. V gave up 2 bases and J gave up 5 bases, with 15 bases separating them. Germline lookup yields CDR1 SEHNR and CDR2 FQNEAQ (reference sequence). The CDR3 nucleotides read TGTGCCAGCAGCTTATCCTTGGAAGGGGTGGAGACCCAGTACTTC. Translated, it gives CASSLSLEGVETQYF.

The chain couples TRBV10-3 to TRBJ2-1, with unresolved D. With 5 bases removed from V and 0 bases from J, the gap between germline ends came to 5 bases. The CDR3 spans 13 residues. From germline, CDR1 is ENHRY and CDR2 SYGVKD. The CDR3 reads CAISPGSYNEQFF. The CDR3 DNA reads TGTGCCATCAGTCCGGGCTCCTACAATGAGCAGTTCTTC.

The CDR3 bases are TGTGCCAGCAGCTTAAGGTGGACAGGGAAATTCGATGGCTACACCTTC. It specifies CASSLRWTGKFDGYTF. The chain employs TRBV7-2 and TRBJ1-2; 8 nucleotides line up with TRBD1. Germline-derived CDR1 and CDR2 are SGHTA and FQGNSA. Trimming cost V 2 bases and J 6 bases; bases outside gene matches: 11. This CDR3 is 16 amino acids long.

The rearrangement joins TRBV10-3 to TRBJ2-2, with 11 bases identical to TRBD2. The CDR3 extends over 17 amino acids. Germline V gene data show CDR1 as ENHRY and CDR2 as SYGVKD. Germline trimming cut 0 bases from V and 5 bases from J; bases unmatched to any gene: 5. DNA for the CDR3: TGTGCCATCAGTGAGTCAACTAGCGGGAGATATACCGGGGAGCTGTTTTTT. This translates into CAISESTSGRYTGELFF.

This chain links TRBV7-6 with TRBJ2-7; D call uncertain. V lost 5 bases to trimming and J lost 7 bases, with 9 bases between them. The CDR3 spans 11 residues. CDR1 and CDR2 from the germline V gene are SGHVS and FNYEAQ. The CDR3 DNA reads TGTGCCAGCAGCCACACTAATGAGCAGTACTTC. It translates to CASSHTNEQYF.

J is TRBJ1-2 and V is TRBV7-9; D gene uncertain. Germline CDR1 and CDR2: SEHNR and FQNEAQ (reference sequence). Deletions cut 1 base from V and 3 bases from J, with 6 bases between. CDR3 length: 13 residues. CDR3 sequence: CASSLGTYYGYTF. The CDR3 DNA follows: TGTGCCAGCAGCTTAGGCACTTACTATGGCTACACCTTC.

The CDR3 DNA sequence: TGTGCCAGCAGGTTCGGGCTAGATGAGCAGTTCTTC. This codes for CASRFGLDEQFF. The chain recombines TRBV7-3 with TRBJ2-1; D gene uncertain. V was clipped by 6 bases and J by 8 bases, with 11 bases between them. CDR1 SGHTA and CDR2 FQGTGA come from the germline V gene. There are 12 residues in the CDR3.

The chain is built from TRBV6-1 and TRBJ2-5; maybe TRBD2 (7 bases). Germline V gene lookup returns CDR1 MNHNS and CDR2 SASEGT. CDR3 length equals 15 residues. The V end was cut by 1 base, the J end by 5 bases, with 14 bases between. The CDR3 sequence: CASSEDPGGRETQYF. The CDR3 nucleotides read TGTGCCAGCAGTGAAGATCCGGGGGGCCGGGAGACCCAGTACTTC.

V is TRBV5-1 and J is TRBJ2-7; no firm D call. V shed 4 bases and J shed 7 bases, with 12 bases lying between them. This CDR3 has 12 residues. From germline, CDR1 is SGHRS and CDR2 YFSETQ. The DNA of the CDR3 is TGCGCCAGCAGCCCCGACTTGGTGGAGCAGTACTTC. This codes for CASSPDLVEQYF.

A word on this clone: At the DNA level, this CDR3 is encoded by other sequences in the same sample as well. The chain is built from TRBV6-6 and TRBJ1-5; D not certain. V lost 4 bases and J 4 bases, leaving 2 bases between the germline ends. The CDR3 contains 11 residues. CDR1 is MNHNY, CDR2 SVGAGI, per germline (reference sequence). The CDR3 region has the DNA TGTGCCAGCAGTTCGAATCAGCCCCAGCATTTT. It encodes CASSSNQPQHF.

The rearrangement links TRBV7-9 to TRBJ2-5; tentatively, D is TRBD1 (8 bases). Germline V gives CDR1 SEHNR, CDR2 FQNEAQ (reference sequence). Trimming removed 5 bases from V and 7 bases from J, with 14 bases in between. The CDR3 loop spans 13 amino acids. In DNA form, the CDR3 reads TGTGCCAGCAGCCAGACAGGGGAGGGGACCCAGTACTTC. Its protein product is CASSQTGEGTQYF.

The rearrangement joins TRBV4-1 to TRBJ2-2; no clear D. V was pared by 5 bases and J by 3 bases, with 13 bases between. Germline V gives CDR1 MGHRA, CDR2 YSYEKL. CDR3 length: 15 residues. CDR3 nucleotides: TGCGCCAGCAGCTACTATAGCTGGGACACCGGGGAGCTGTTTTTT. Its translation: CASSYYSWDTGELFF.

Written as DNA, the CDR3 is TGTGCCAGCAGCCCAGGCACAAGCGGGAGTAGCTACGAGCAGTACTTC. Encoded protein: CASSPGTSGSSYEQYF. This sequence joins TRBV9 and TRBJ2-7, with 8 bases identical to TRBD2. Germline lookup yields CDR1 SGDLS and CDR2 YYNGEE. This CDR3 contains 16 residues. V lost 4 bases, J lost 3 bases, and 12 bases stayed unmatched.